These 20 T cell receptor beta chains were sequenced from one sample in a study of early T cells in non-severe SARS-CoV-2 infection. TCRdb re-called the 5' RACE reads with MiXCR, one entry per CDR3 protein. The sample carries 55,000 or so distinct CDR3 sequences, about 9.9% recorded once. Sequencing used whole blood. These TCRs come from an adult who was a healthcare worker with PCR-confirmed SARS-CoV-2 infection or an uninfected control (not recorded which).

Comments on this clonotype: At one end, the junction sequence differs from germline, possibly due to a read error. The V call is TRBV4-1, the J call TRBJ2-1; D is undetermined. The CDR3 extends over 15 amino acids. The germline V gene has CDR1 MGHRA and CDR2 YSYEKL. In DNA form, the CDR3 reads TGCACCAGCAGCCAAGGTGGCCGCTCCTACAATGAGCAGTTCTTC. Protein sequence: CTSSQGGRSYNEQFF.

In the case of this clonotype: This sequence may be a read error, since a much larger clone differs from it by one base. The genes are TRBV12-3 or TRBV12-4 and TRBJ2-5, with TRBD2 matching 10 bases. The CDR3 loop spans 16 amino acids. V lost 4 bases to trimming and J lost 4 bases; unmatched junction nucleotides: 9. This CDR3 is CASSSEREGQRETQYF. DNA for the CDR3: TGTGCCAGCAGTTCAGAGCGGGAGGGCCAGCGAGAGACCCAGTACTTC.

This clonotype showed up just a few times. The CDR3 loop reads CASSPSSGDGGYTF. CDR3 nucleotide sequence: TGTGCCAGCAGCCCTTCTTCAGGAGATGGGGGCTACACCTTC. The chain links TRBV3-1 to TRBJ1-2; unclear D gene. V lost 4 bases and J lost 8, with 17 bases in between. The CDR3 contains 14 residues. Germline V CDR1 and CDR2: LGHDT, YNNKEL (reference sequence).

This clonotype was detected a few times. The rearrangement joins TRBV12-3 or TRBV12-4 to TRBJ2-1; TRBD2 agrees at 9 bases. The V and J ends lost 1 base and 9 bases, in that order; junction bases with no gene match: 4. The CDR3 has 14 amino acids. The CDR3 sequence: CASSLEAGGLEQFF. CDR3 DNA: TGTGCCAGCAGTTTAGAAGCGGGGGGCCTTGAGCAGTTCTTC.

In its sample, this clonotype was seen many times. The chain carries TRBV27 and TRBJ2-7, with D possibly matching TRBD1 (7 bases). V lost 4 bases, J lost 3 bases, and 13 bases lay in between. Germline CDR1 MNHEY, CDR2 SMNVEV (reference sequence). The CDR3 contains 14 residues. CDR3 loop: CASSYTGEDYEQYF. In nucleotides, the CDR3 is TGTGCCAGCAGTTATACAGGGGAGGACTACGAGCAGTACTTC.

The sample holds many counts of this clonotype. The rearrangement uses TRBV29-1 and TRBJ2-7; 9 bases line up with TRBD1. This CDR3 is 14 amino acids long. Germline trimming cut 5 bases from V and 1 base from J; bases unmatched to any gene: 6. Per germline, CDR1 SQVTM and CDR2 ANQGSEA. The CDR3 sequence is CSVSRDRASYEQYF. The CDR3 DNA reads TGCAGCGTTTCCCGGGACAGGGCTTCCTACGAGCAGTACTTC.

The chain recombines TRBV28 with TRBJ2-5, with unresolved D. Germline CDR1 is MDHEN and CDR2 is SYDVKM. The CDR3 is 11 amino acids. Trimming left V 3 bases short and J 4 bases short, with 3 bases between. CDR3 bases: TGTGCCAGCAGTTTTCGAGAGACCCAGTACTTC. Protein: CASSFRETQYF.

At least ten counts were recorded for this clonotype. The rearrangement uses TRBV2 and TRBJ2-3; TRBD2 agrees at 14 bases. Germline CDR1 SNHLY, CDR2 FYNNEI. The CDR3 has 15 amino acids. Unmatched junction bases numbered 4, after V lost 6 bases and J lost 5 bases. The CDR3 region is CASSRLAGGLDTQYF. The CDR3 coding sequence is TGTGCCAGCAGCAGACTAGCGGGGGGGCTAGATACGCAGTATTTT.

Only a few counts were recorded for this clonotype. The chain employs TRBV5-1 and TRBJ2-2; 8 bases align to TRBD1. The CDR3 runs 15 residues. Unmatched junction bases numbered 8, after V lost 7 bases and J lost 3 bases. The germline V gene has CDR1 SGHRS and CDR2 YFSETQ. The CDR3 protein is CASSWADRDTGELFF. The CDR3 coding sequence is TGCGCCAGCTCTTGGGCGGACAGGGACACCGGGGAGCTGTTTTTT. Looking up the rest from reference TRBV5-1 and TRBJ2-2 gives the full variable domain: KAGVTQTPRYLIKTRGQQVTLSCSPISGHRSVSWYQQTPGQGLQFLFEYFSETQRNKGNFPGRFSGRQFSNSRSEMNVSTLELGDSALYLCASSWADRDTGELFFGEGSRLTVL.

This clonotype was picked up a small number of times. The J gene is TRBJ2-7, the V gene TRBV7-9, with 10 bases matching TRBD1. The trim removed 4 bases at V and 5 bases at J, leaving 5 bases unmatched. Germline V gene lookup returns CDR1 SEHNR and CDR2 FQNEAQ (reference sequence). The length of the CDR3 is 14 residues. The CDR3 sequence: CASSYGTGADEQYF. The DNA for the CDR3 is TGTGCCAGCAGCTACGGGACAGGGGCGGACGAGCAGTACTTC.

This clonotype was detected a few times. The chain employs TRBV7-9 and TRBJ2-2; D gene uncertain. The CDR3 is 14 residues long. The V end was cut by 1 base, the J end by 4 bases, with 7 bases between. In germline, CDR1 is SEHNR, CDR2 FQNEAQ (reference sequence). CDR3 sequence: CASSLVLPTGELFF. The CDR3 DNA follows: TGTGCCAGCAGCTTAGTCCTACCCACCGGGGAGCTGTTTTTT.

This sequence joins TRBV7-9 and TRBJ2-7; D gene uncertain. Germline CDR1 SEHNR, CDR2 FQNEAQ (reference sequence). The CDR3 has 13 residues. V was cut by 5 bases and J by 2 bases, with 10 bases left in between. Here the CDR3 reads CASSKSETYEQYF. The CDR3 coding sequence is TGTGCCAGCAGCAAGTCAGAAACCTACGAGCAGTACTTC. The whole variable domain, filled in from reference TRBV7-9 and TRBJ2-7, reads DTGVSQNPRHKITKRGQNVTFRCDPISEHNRLYWYRQTLGQGPEFLTYFQNEAQLEKSRLLSDRFSAERPKGSFSTLEIQRTEQGDSAMYLCASSKSETYEQYFGPGTRLTVT.

The chain links TRBV6-1 to TRBJ1-5; D uncertain. Germline V CDR1 and CDR2: MNHNS, SASEGT. CDR3 size: 15 residues. Trimming left V 1 base short and J 2 bases short, with 9 bases between. The CDR3 nucleotides are TGTGCCAGCAGTGAAGGCGGTATAGGCAATCAGCCCCAGCATTTT. Translating it yields CASSEGGIGNQPQHF.

The chain uses TRBV5-4 and TRBJ2-1; no clear D. The CDR3 is 13 amino acids. Trimming shortened V by 4 bases and J by 7 bases, and 12 bases separated the two germline ends. Germline V gene lookup returns CDR1 SGHNT and CDR2 YYREEE (reference sequence). CDR3 sequence: CASSPDRSNEQFF. In DNA, the CDR3 is TGTGCCAGCAGCCCGGACCGAAGTAATGAGCAGTTCTTC.

This clonotype has a handful of counts. This sequence joins TRBV29-1 and TRBJ2-1, with TRBD1 matching 7 bases. Looked up from germline, CDR1 is SQVTM and CDR2 is ANQGSEA. The trim removed 3 bases at V and 4 bases at J, leaving 3 bases unmatched. This CDR3 has 13 amino acids. The CDR3 loop reads CSVENRGYNEQFF. The CDR3 bases are TGCAGCGTTGAGAACAGGGGTTACAATGAGCAGTTCTTC.

This clonotype has a count of ten or more. The J gene is TRBJ2-1, the V gene TRBV3-1; no clear D. V was cut by 3 bases and J by 7 bases, with 25 bases left in between. This CDR3 has 18 residues. Germline V lookup: CDR1 LGHDT, CDR2 YNNKEL (reference sequence). CDR3 sequence (DNA): TGTGCCAGCAGCCAGATCCTTTTGTTGGCGAAGACCCGTAATGAGCAGTTCTTC. Its translation is CASSQILLLAKTRNEQFF.

This clonotype was seen at least ten times. The chain carries TRBV24-1 and TRBJ2-1, with TRBD1 identical over 7 bases. From germline, CDR1 is KGHDR and CDR2 SFDVKD. The CDR3 length is 16 residues. V was pared by 4 bases and J by 3 bases, with 8 bases of the junction left unmatched. CDR3 in DNA: TGTGCCACCAGTGACCCACAGGGGACGTTCTACAATGAGCAGTTCTTC. Translated: CATSDPQGTFYNEQFF.

The chain uses TRBV24-1 and TRBJ2-5, with 9 nucleotides matching TRBD1. J lost 1 base, V lost 3 bases, and 8 bases had no gene match. The V gene's germline CDR1 is KGHDR and CDR2 SFDVKD. The CDR3 sequence is 17 residues long. CDR3: CATSDAGQGRSQETQYF. The CDR3 DNA reads as TGTGCCACCAGTGATGCGGGACAGGGCCGTAGCCAAGAGACCCAGTACTTC.

The table lists this clonotype with a few counts. The V gene is TRBV4-2, the J gene TRBJ1-1; 9 nucleotides line up with TRBD1. Germline CDR1 and CDR2: LGHNA and YNFKEQ. Trimming took 4 bases from V and 5 from J; bases not matched to a gene: 5. This CDR3 region has 14 residues. CDR3 in amino acids: CASSRQGVWTEAFF. In nucleotides, the CDR3 is TGTGCCAGCAGCCGACAGGGGGTCTGGACTGAAGCTTTCTTT.

This clonotype was counted a few times. The rearrangement uses TRBV20-1 and TRBJ2-3, with 12 bases fitting TRBD2. Germline V gene sequence: CDR1 DFQATT, CDR2 SNEGSKA (reference sequence). Trimming removed 6 bases from V and 1 base from J; junction bases left unmatched: 5. There are 15 residues in the CDR3. CDR3 residues: CSANRLAGGTDTQYF. CDR3 sequence (DNA): TGCAGTGCCAACCGACTAGCGGGGGGCACAGATACGCAGTATTTT.